The 20 T cell receptor beta chains in this list originate from one sample, sequenced in a study of CD8 T cells in Susac syndrome. With random hexamers, roughly 0.5 to 1 ug RNA was reverse transcribed. Each CDR3 protein is one row after TCRdb ran MiXCR on the immunoSEQ multiplex PCR reads. The sample has 150,000 or so distinct CDR3 sequences; about 94% are singletons. The specimen was CD4+ T cells from PBMCs. The receptors shown here come from a human donor in good health.

The V gene is TRBV5-1, the J gene TRBJ2-3, with 9 bases lining up with TRBD1. Per the germline V gene, CDR1 is SGHRS and CDR2 is YFSETQ. The CDR3 has 18 amino acids. J was trimmed by 1 base and V by 4 bases; bases with no gene match: 13. CDR3 amino acids: CASSHGTGHLGGTDTQYF. The CDR3 nucleotides are TGCGCCAGCAGCCATGGGACAGGGCACCTAGGAGGCACAGATACGCAGTATTTT.

In this sample, this clonotype turned up once. V and J are TRBV5-1 and TRBJ2-3, with D unclear. V lost 4 bases to trimming and J lost 0 bases, with 12 bases between them. Germline V gene data show CDR1 as SGHRS and CDR2 as YFSETQ. This CDR3 contains 15 residues. CDR3 loop: CASSQDGSSTDTQYF. As DNA, the CDR3 is TGCGCCAGCAGCCAGGACGGATCGAGCACAGATACGCAGTATTTT.

The CDR3 DNA reads as TGCAGCGTTGAAGGGGGATCCATGAACACTGAAGCTTTCTTT. Encoded protein: CSVEGGSMNTEAFF. The chain joins TRBV29-1 to TRBJ1-1; D is undetermined. The CDR3 is made up of 14 amino acids. V was clipped by 1 base and J by 0 bases, with 9 bases between them. Per germline, CDR1 SQVTM and CDR2 ANQGSEA.

This clonotype was seen just once. The chain couples TRBV3-1 to TRBJ2-3, with D possibly being TRBD2 (6 bases). Germline values: CDR1 LGHDT, CDR2 YNNKEL (reference sequence). The CDR3 totals 16 residues. Trimming removed 0 bases at V and 7 bases at J, with 17 bases between. The DNA for the CDR3 is TGTGCCAGCAGCCAAGAAAGACTAGTCATGGGGCATACGCAGTATTTT. This gives the protein CASSQERLVMGHTQYF.

The gene calls are TRBV7-9 and TRBJ1-2; tentatively, D is TRBD1 (5 bases). Trimming left V 2 bases short and J 8 bases short, with 15 bases between. The CDR3 runs 14 residues. Germline V gene data show CDR1 as SEHNR and CDR2 as FQNEAQ (reference sequence). CDR3 in DNA: TGTGCCAGCAGCTTAAGGGACGGGGAGCAGGGCTACACCTTC. It is translated as CASSLRDGEQGYTF.

The chain is built from TRBV9 and TRBJ2-7; either TRBD1 or TRBD2 may supply D (5 bases each). Deletions cut 4 bases from V and 2 bases from J, with 19 bases between. The CDR3 length is 16 residues. Germline lookup yields CDR1 SGDLS and CDR2 YYNGEE. CDR3 sequence reads: CASSFAGTLNTYEQYF. The DNA of the CDR3 is TGTGCCAGCAGCTTCGCCGGGACCCTCAACACCTACGAGCAGTACTTC. Supplemented by reference TRBV9 and TRBJ2-7, the full variable domain reads DSGVTQTPKHLITATGQRVTLRCSPRSGDLSVYWYQQSLDQGLQFLIQYYNGEERAKGNILERFSAQQFPDLHSELNLSSLELGDSALYFCASSFAGTLNTYEQYFGPGTRLTVT.

CDR3 DNA: TGCAGTGCTAGAGGGCGGACAGGGCTCTACGAGCAGTACTTC. Its protein product is CSARGRTGLYEQYF. The rearrangement joins TRBV20-1 to TRBJ2-7, with TRBD1 matching 8 bases. The germline gives CDR1 DFQATT, CDR2 SNEGSKA (reference sequence). The CDR3 spans 14 residues. V was clipped by 1 base and J by 3 bases; unmatched bases: 5.

The rearrangement links TRBV27 to TRBJ1-6, with D possibly matching TRBD1 (6 bases). From germline, CDR1 is MNHEY and CDR2 SMNVEV (reference sequence). Trimming cost V 4 bases and J 6 bases, with 13 bases left between them. The CDR3 contains 15 residues. In nucleotides, the CDR3 is TGTGCCAGCAGTTGGGGGGGGCTCGGTAATTCACCCCTCCACTTT. It specifies CASSWGGLGNSPLHF.

This chain uses TRBV29-1 with TRBJ2-4; D tentatively fits TRBD1 or TRBD2 (5 bases each). V dropped 2 bases and J dropped 1 base, with 12 bases sitting between them. From germline, CDR1 is SQVTM and CDR2 ANQGSEA. This CDR3 is built from 15 residues. CDR3 sequence (DNA): TGCAGCGTTGAACGGGGCAGGGAGGCCAAAAACATTCAGTACTTC. This codes for CSVERGREAKNIQYF.

V usage is TRBV7-2 and J usage is TRBJ2-7, with D perhaps TRBD1 (6 bases). From germline, CDR1 is SGHTA and CDR2 FQGNSA. V was pared by 4 bases and J by 5 bases, with 12 bases between. The CDR3 has 13 residues. The CDR3 region is CASSSRGPNEQYF. In DNA form, the CDR3 reads TGTGCCAGCAGCTCCAGGGGACCTAACGAGCAGTACTTC. The variable domain in full, completed from reference TRBV7-2 and TRBJ2-7, reads GAGVSQSPSNKVTEKGKDVELRCDPISGHTALYWYRQSLGQGLEFLIYFQGNSAPDKSGLPSDRFSAERTGGSVSTLTIQRTQQEDSAVYLCASSSRGPNEQYFGPGTRLTVT.

The chain recombines TRBV9 with TRBJ2-7; D remains ambiguous. CDR3 size: 13 residues. Germline V CDR1 and CDR2: SGDLS, YYNGEE. V lost 4 bases to trimming and J lost 7 bases, with 15 bases between them. CDR3 DNA: TGTGCCAGCAGCAAATCACCATGGGAAGAGCAGTACTTC. Its translation: CASSKSPWEEQYF.

The rearrangement uses TRBV20-1 and TRBJ2-5, with D possibly TRBD2 on 5 matching bases. V lost 3 bases and J 3 bases, leaving 5 bases between the germline ends. This CDR3 is built from 11 residues. Germline CDR1 reads DFQATT; CDR2 reads SNEGSKA (reference sequence). CDR3 DNA: TGCAGTGCTAGCGGGGAAGAGACCCAGTACTTC. As protein: CSASGEETQYF.

V gene TRBV30 combines with J gene TRBJ2-3, with TRBD2 matching over 7 bases. The CDR3 sequence is 14 residues long. Losses at the gene ends were 5 bases for V and 2 bases for J; bases not matched to a gene: 7. Germline V lookup: CDR1 GTSNPN, CDR2 SVGIG (reference sequence). The CDR3 coding sequence is TGTGCCTGGTCCTTCGGGGGGACCACAGATACGCAGTATTTT. It codes for CAWSFGGTTDTQYF.

The genes are TRBV6-6 and TRBJ1-3; no firm D call. V was cut by 7 bases and J by 0 bases, with 13 bases left in between. This CDR3 comprises 15 residues. The germline gives CDR1 MNHNY, CDR2 SVGAGI (reference sequence). The chain's CDR3 is CASIQNLRSGNTIYF. The CDR3 DNA sequence: TGTGCCAGCATTCAGAACCTTCGCTCTGGAAACACCATATATTTT.

This clonotype occurred once. The V call is TRBV28, the J call TRBJ2-7, with D possibly being TRBD1 or TRBD2 (5 bases each). Per the germline V gene, CDR1 is MDHEN and CDR2 is SYDVKM. V lost 4 bases, J lost 5 bases, and 9 bases lay in between. This CDR3 spans 12 amino acids. The CDR3 DNA sequence: TGTGCCAGCAGTTCCGGGACGAACGAGCAGTACTTC. This encodes CASSSGTNEQYF. The full variable domain, in which reference TRBV28 and TRBJ2-7 provide the parts outside the CDR3, is DVKVTQSSRYLVKRTGEKVFLECVQDMDHENMFWYRQDPGLGLRLIYFSYDVKMKEKGDIPEGYSVSREKKERFSLILESASTNQTSMYLCASSSGTNEQYFGPGTRLTVT.

This clonotype appeared once. J is TRBJ2-4 and V is TRBV21-1; the D call TRBD1 from the table was never checked on the DNA. TRBV21-1 is recorded as a pseudogene. The CDR3 runs to 17 residues. The CDR3 loop reads CASSKGGREIAKNIQYF. The CDR3 nucleotides are TGTGCCAGCAGCAAAGGTGGCAGGGAAATAGCCAAAAACATTCAGTACTTC.

This chain joins TRBV10-3 and TRBJ2-5; 8 nucleotides align to TRBD1. CDR1 and CDR2 from the germline V gene are ENHRY and SYGVKD. This CDR3 region has 12 residues. The V and J ends lost 10 bases and 3 bases, in that order; junction bases with no gene match: 4. The CDR3 spells CATKQGEETQYF. The CDR3 DNA reads as TGTGCCACCAAACAGGGGGAAGAGACCCAGTACTTC.

The DNA for the CDR3 is TGCAGTGCTAGGTTAGGTACCGAGCAGTACTTC. It specifies CSARLGTEQYF. This chain connects TRBV20-1 to TRBJ2-7; no clear D gene. V lost 3 bases and J 6 bases, leaving 9 bases between the germline ends. This CDR3 is 11 amino acids long. Germline loops: CDR1 DFQATT, CDR2 SNEGSKA (reference sequence).

The J gene is TRBJ1-1, the V gene TRBV9; 8 bases align to TRBD1. J gave up 2 bases and V 0 bases, and 6 bases lay outside the gene matches. Germline V gene lookup returns CDR1 SGDLS and CDR2 YYNGEE. The CDR3 runs to 16 residues. The CDR3 nucleotides are TGTGCCAGCAGCGTAGGACAGGGGCTCCCCAACACTGAAGCTTTCTTT. Protein: CASSVGQGLPNTEAFF.

V and J are TRBV5-1 and TRBJ1-1; no definite D call. Trimming left V 1 base short and J 0 bases short, with 10 bases between. CDR1 is SGHRS, CDR2 YFSETQ, per germline. The CDR3 contains 15 residues. Written as DNA, the CDR3 is TGCGCCAGCAGCTTGCAAGCATCTATGAACACTGAAGCTTTCTTT. This sequence encodes CASSLQASMNTEAFF.